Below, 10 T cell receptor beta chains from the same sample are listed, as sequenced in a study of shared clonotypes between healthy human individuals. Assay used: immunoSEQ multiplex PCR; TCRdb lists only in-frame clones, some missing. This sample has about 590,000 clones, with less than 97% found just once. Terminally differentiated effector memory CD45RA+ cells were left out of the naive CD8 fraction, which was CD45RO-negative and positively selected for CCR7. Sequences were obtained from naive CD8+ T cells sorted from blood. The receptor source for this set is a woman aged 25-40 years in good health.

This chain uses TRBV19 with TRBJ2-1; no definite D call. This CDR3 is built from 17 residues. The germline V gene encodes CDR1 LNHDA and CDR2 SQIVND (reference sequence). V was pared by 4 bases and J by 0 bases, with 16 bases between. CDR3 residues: CASSTPPREGSYNEQFF. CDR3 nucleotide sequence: TGTGCCAGTAGTACTCCCCCGCGAGAAGGCTCCTACAATGAGCAGTTCTTC.

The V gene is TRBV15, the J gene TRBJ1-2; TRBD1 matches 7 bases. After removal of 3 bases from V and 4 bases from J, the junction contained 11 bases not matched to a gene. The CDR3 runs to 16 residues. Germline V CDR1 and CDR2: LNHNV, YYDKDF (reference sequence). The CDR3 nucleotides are TGTGCCACCAGCAGCCCCCCTGAGACAGGGCCCTATGGCTACACCTTC. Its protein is CATSSPPETGPYGYTF.

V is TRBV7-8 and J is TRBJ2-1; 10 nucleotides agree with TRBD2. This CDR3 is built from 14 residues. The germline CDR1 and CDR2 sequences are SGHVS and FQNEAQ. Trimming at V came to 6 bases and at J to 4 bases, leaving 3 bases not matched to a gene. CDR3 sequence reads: CASRRTSGYNEQFF. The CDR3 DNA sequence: TGTGCCAGCAGACGGACTAGCGGATACAATGAGCAGTTCTTC.

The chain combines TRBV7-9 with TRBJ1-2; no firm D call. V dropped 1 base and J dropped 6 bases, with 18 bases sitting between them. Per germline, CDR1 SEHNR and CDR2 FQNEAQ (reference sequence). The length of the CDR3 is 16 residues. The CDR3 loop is CASSLGAGPGSDGYTF. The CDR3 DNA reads TGTGCCAGCAGCTTAGGGGCTGGCCCGGGCTCCGATGGCTACACCTTC.

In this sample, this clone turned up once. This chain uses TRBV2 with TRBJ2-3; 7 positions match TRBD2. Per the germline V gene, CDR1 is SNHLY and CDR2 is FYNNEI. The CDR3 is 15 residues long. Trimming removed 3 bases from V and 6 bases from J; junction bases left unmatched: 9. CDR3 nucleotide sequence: TGTGCCAGCAGTGAGACGGGGGGTCTCGCGGATACGCAGTATTTT. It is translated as CASSETGGLADTQYF.

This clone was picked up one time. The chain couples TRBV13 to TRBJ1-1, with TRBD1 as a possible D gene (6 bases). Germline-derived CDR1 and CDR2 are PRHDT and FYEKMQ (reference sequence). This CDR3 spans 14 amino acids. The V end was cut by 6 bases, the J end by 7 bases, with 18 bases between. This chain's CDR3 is CASRESGGQDEAFF. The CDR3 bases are TGTGCCAGCAGAGAGAGCGGGGGGCAAGATGAAGCTTTCTTT.

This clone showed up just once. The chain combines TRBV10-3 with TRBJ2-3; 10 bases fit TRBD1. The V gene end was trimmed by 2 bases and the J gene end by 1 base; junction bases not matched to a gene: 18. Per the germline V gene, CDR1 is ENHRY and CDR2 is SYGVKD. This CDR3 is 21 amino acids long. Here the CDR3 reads CAISEHPDRGSVVYGTDTQYF. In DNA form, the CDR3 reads TGTGCCATCAGTGAGCACCCGGACAGGGGGTCAGTGGTGTACGGCACAGATACGCAGTATTTT.

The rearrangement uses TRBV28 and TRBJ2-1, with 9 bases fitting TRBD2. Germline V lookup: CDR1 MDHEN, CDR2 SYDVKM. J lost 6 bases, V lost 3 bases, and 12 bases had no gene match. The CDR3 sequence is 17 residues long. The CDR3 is CASSFPSGRTIGNEQFF. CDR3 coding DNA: TGTGCCAGCAGTTTCCCCAGCGGGAGGACCATTGGCAATGAGCAGTTCTTC. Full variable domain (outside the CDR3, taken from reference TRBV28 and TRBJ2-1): DVKVTQSSRYLVKRTGEKVFLECVQDMDHENMFWYRQDPGLGLRLIYFSYDVKMKEKGDIPEGYSVSREKKERFSLILESASTNQTSMYLCASSFPSGRTIGNEQFFGPGTRLTVL.

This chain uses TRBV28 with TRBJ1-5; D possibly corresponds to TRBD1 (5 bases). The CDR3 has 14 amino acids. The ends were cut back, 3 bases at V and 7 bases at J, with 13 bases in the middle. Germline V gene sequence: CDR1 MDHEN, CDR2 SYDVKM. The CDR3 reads CASSFRGAGQPQHF. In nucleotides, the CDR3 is TGTGCCAGCAGTTTTAGAGGGGCAGGACAGCCCCAGCATTTT.

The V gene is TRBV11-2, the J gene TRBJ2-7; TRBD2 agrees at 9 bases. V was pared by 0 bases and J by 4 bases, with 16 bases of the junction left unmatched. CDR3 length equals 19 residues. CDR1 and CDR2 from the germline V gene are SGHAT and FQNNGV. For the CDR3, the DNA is TGTGCCAGCAGCTTAGAATGGGCGGTAGCGGGAGTAGGGAATTACGAGCAGTACTTC. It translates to CASSLEWAVAGVGNYEQYF.